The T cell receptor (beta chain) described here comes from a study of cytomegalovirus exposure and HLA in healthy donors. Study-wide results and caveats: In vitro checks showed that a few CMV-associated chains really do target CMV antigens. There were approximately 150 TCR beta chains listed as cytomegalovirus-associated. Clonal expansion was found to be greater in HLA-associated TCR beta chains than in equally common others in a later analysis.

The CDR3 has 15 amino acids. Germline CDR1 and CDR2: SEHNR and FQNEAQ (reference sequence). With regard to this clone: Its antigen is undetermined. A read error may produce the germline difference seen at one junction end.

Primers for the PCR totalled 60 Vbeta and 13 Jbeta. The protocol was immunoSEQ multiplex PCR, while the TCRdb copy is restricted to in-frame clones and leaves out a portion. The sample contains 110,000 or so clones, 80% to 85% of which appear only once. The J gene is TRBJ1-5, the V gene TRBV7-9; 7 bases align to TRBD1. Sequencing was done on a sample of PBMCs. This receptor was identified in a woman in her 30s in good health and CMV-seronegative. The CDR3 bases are TGTTCCAGCAGCTTCTCAACAGGGGGCAATCAGCCCCAGCATTTT. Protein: CSSSFSTGGNQPQHF.